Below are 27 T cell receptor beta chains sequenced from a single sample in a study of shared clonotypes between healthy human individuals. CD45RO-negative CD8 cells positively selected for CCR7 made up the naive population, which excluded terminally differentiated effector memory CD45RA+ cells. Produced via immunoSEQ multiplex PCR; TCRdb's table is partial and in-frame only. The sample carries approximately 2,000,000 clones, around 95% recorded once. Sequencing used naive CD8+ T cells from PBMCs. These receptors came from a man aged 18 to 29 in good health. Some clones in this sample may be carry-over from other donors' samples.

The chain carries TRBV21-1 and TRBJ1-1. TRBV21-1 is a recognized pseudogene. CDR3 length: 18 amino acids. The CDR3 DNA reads TGTGCCAGCAGCAAAAGGGACCAAAACGCGGGCAGGAACACTGAAGCTTTCTTT. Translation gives CASSKRDQNAGRNTEAFF.

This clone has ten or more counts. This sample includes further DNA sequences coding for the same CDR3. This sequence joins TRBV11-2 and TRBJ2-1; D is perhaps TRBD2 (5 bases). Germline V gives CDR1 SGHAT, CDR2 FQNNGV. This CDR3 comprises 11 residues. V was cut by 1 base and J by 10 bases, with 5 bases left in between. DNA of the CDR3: TGTGCCAGCAGCTTAGCGGGGGAGCAGTTCTTC. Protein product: CASSLAGEQFF.

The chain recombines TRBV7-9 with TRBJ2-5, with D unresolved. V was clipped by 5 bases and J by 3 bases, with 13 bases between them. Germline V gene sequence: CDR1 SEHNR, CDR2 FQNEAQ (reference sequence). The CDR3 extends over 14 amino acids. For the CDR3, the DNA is TGTGCCAGCAGCGGATGGGTCTCAGAAGAGACCCAGTACTTC. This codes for CASSGWVSEETQYF.

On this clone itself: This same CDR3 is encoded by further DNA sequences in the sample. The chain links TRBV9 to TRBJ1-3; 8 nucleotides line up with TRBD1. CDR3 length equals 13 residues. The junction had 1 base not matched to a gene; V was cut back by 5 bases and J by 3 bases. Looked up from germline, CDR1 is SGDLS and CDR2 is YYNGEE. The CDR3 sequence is CASSTGGGNTIYF. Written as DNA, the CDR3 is TGTGCCAGCAGTACAGGGGGTGGAAACACCATATATTTT.

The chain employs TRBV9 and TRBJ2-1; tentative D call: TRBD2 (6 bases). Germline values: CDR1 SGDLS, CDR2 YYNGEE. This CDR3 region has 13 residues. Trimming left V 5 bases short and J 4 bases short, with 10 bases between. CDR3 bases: TGTGCCAGCAGACGGCTAGCGTACAATGAGCAGTTCTTC. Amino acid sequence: CASRRLAYNEQFF.

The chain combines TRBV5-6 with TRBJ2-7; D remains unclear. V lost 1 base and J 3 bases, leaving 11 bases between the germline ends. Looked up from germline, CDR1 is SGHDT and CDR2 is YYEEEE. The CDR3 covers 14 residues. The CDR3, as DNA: TGTGCCAGCAGCTTGCGGCAGGCTCTCTACGAGCAGTACTTC. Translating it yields CASSLRQALYEQYF.

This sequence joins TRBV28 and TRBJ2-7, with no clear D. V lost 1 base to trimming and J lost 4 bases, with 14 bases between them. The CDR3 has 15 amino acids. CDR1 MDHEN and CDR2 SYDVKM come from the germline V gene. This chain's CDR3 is CASSLSRPSNYEQYF. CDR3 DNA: TGTGCCAGCAGTTTATCCCGGCCCTCGAATTACGAGCAGTACTTC.

The CDR3 sequence is CATSPRLRISVEQYF. CDR3 coding DNA: TGTGCCACCAGCCCGAGACTAAGGATTTCTGTGGAGCAGTACTTC. The V and J genes are TRBV15 and TRBJ2-7, with a possible D match to TRBD2 (5 bases). In germline, CDR1 is LNHNV, CDR2 YYDKDF (reference sequence). The length of the CDR3 is 15 residues. V dropped 5 bases and J dropped 7 bases, with 21 bases sitting between them.

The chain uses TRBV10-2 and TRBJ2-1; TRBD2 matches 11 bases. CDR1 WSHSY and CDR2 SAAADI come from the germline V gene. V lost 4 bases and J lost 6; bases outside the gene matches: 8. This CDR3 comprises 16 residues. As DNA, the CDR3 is TGCGCCAGCAGTGGGCGTCTAGCGGGAGGACTCAATGAGCAGTTCTTC. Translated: CASSGRLAGGLNEQFF.

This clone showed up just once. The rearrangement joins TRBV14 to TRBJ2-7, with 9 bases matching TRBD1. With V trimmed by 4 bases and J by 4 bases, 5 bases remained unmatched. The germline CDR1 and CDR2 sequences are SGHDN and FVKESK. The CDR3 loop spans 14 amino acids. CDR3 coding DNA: TGTGCCAGCAGCCCCGGGACAGGGCGGTACGAGCAGTACTTC. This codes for CASSPGTGRYEQYF.

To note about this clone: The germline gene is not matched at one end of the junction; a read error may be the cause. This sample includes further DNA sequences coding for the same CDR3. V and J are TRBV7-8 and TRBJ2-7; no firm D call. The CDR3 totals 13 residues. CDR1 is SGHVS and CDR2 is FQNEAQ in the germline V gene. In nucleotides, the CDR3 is TGTGCCAGCAGCTTAGGGTCAGAGTACGAGCAGTATTTC. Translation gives CASSLGSEYEQYF.

As DNA, the CDR3 is TGTGCCAGCAGCCACGGCAACCCGGGACAGGGGGCTACCGGGGAGCTGTTTTTT. It is translated as CASSHGNPGQGATGELFF. The rearrangement links TRBV14 to TRBJ2-2, with TRBD1 identical over 12 bases. The germline V gene has CDR1 SGHDN and CDR2 FVKESK. Trimming removed 3 bases from V and 5 bases from J; junction bases left unmatched: 10. The CDR3 contains 18 residues.

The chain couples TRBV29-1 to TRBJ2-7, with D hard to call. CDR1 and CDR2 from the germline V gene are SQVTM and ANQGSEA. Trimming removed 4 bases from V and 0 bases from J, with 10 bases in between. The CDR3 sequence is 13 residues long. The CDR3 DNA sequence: TGCAGCGTTGCACAGCAAATCTCCTACGAGCAGTACTTC. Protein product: CSVAQQISYEQYF.

The CDR3 sequence is CASSLNGYNYGYTF. The CDR3 DNA follows: TGTGCCAGCAGCTTAAACGGATACAACTATGGCTACACCTTC. J is TRBJ1-2 and V is TRBV7-3; D gene ambiguous. The germline CDR1 and CDR2 sequences are SGHTA and FQGTGA. The CDR3 length is 14 residues. V lost 1 base and J lost 2, with 8 bases in between.

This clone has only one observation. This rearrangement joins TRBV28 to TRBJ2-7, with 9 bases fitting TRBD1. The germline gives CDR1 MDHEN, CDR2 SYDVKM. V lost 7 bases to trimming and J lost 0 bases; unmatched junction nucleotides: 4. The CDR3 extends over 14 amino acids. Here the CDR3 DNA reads TGTGCCAGCATAGACAGGGGGAGCTCCTACGAGCAGTACTTC. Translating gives CASIDRGSSYEQYF.

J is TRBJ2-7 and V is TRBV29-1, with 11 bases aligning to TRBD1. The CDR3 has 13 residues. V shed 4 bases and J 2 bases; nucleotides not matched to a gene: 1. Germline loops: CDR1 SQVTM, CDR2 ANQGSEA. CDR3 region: CSVGDRGAYEQYF. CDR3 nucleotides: TGCAGCGTTGGGGACAGGGGGGCCTACGAGCAGTACTTC.

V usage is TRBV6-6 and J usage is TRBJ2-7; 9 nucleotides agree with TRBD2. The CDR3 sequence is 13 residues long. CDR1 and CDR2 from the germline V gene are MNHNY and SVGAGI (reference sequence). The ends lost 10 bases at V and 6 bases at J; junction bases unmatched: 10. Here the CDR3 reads CATGPAGGSEQYF. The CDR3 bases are TGTGCCACCGGACCAGCGGGAGGCTCCGAGCAGTACTTC.

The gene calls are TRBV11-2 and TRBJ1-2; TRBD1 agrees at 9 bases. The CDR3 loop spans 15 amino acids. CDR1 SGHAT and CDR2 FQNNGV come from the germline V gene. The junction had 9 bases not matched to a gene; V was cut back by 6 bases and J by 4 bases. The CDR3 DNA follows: TGTGCCAGCAGTTCGGGACAGGGTATTTTCTATGGCTACACCTTC. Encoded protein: CASSSGQGIFYGYTF.

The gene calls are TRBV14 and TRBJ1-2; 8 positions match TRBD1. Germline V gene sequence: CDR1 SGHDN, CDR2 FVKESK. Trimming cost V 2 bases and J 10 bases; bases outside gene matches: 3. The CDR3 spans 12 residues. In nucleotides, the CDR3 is TGTGCCAGCAGCCAAAGGGACAGGCTCTACACCTTC. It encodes CASSQRDRLYTF.

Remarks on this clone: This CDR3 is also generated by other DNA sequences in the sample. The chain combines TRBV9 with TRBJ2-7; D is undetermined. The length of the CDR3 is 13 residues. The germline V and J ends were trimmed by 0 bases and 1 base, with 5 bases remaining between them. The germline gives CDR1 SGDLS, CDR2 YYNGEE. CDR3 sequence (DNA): TGTGCCAGCAGCGTAGGCGGTTCCTACGAGCAGTACTTC. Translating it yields CASSVGGSYEQYF.

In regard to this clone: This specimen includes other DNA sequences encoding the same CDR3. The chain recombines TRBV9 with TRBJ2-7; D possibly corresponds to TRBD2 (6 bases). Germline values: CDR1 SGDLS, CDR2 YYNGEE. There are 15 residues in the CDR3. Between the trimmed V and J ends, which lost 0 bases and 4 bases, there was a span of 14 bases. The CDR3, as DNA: TGTGCCAGCAGCGTAGCGGGAGTAGGGACGTACGAGCAGTACTTC. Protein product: CASSVAGVGTYEQYF.

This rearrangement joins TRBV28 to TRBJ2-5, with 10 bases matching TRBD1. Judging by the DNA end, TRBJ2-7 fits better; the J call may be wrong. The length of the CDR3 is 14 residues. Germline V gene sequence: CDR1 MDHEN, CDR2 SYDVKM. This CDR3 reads CASRDRDRGYEQYF. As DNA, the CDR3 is TGTGCCAGCAGGGACCGGGACAGGGGCTACGAGCAGTACTTC.

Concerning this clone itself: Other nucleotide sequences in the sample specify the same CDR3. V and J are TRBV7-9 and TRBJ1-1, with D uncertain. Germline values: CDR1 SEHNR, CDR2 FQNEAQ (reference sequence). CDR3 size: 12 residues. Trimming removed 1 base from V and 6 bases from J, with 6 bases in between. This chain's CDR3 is CASSLGVPEAFF. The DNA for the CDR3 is TGTGCCAGCAGCTTAGGGGTCCCTGAAGCTTTCTTT.

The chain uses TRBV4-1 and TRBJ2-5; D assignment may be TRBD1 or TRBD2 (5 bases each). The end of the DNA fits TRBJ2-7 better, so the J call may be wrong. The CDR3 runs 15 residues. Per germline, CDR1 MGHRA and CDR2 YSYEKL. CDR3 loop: CASSQAGGGSYEQYF. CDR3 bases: TGCGCCAGCAGCCAAGCCGGTGGGGGCTCCTACGAGCAGTACTTC.

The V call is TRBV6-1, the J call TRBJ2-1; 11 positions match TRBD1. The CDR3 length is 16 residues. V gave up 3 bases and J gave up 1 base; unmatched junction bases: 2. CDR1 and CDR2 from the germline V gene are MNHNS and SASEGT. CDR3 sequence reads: CASSDWDRGSYNEQFF. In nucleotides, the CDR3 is TGTGCCAGCAGTGACTGGGACAGGGGGTCCTACAATGAGCAGTTCTTC.

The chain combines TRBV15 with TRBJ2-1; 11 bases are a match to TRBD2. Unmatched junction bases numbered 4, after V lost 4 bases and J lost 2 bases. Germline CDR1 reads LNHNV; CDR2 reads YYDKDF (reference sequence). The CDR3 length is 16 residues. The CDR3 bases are TGTGCCACCAGCAACCTAGCGGGAGGCACCTACAATGAGCAGTTCTTC. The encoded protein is CATSNLAGGTYNEQFF.

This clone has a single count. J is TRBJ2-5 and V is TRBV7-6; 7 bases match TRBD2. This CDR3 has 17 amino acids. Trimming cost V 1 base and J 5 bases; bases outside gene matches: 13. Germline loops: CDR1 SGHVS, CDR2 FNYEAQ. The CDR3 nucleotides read TGTGCCAGCAGCTTAGGATGGGGCGGGAGACTGGATGAGACCCAGTACTTC. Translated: CASSLGWGGRLDETQYF.